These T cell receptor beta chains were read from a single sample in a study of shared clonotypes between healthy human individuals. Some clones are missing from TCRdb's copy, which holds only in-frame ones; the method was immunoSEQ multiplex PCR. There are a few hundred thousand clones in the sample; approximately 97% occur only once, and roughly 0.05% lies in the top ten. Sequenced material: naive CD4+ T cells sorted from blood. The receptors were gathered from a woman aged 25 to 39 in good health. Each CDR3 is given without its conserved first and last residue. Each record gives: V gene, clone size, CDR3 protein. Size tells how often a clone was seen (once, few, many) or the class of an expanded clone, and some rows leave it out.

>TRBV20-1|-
SAMAWTEAF
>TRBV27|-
ASSPGYSYEQY
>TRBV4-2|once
ASSQEAAGAPAYYEQY
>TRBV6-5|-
ASSSAQGDQPQH
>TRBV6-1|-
ASSEAPSGAVQETQY
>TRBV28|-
ASTVAGTASYEQY
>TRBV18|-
ASSPREPGQPQH
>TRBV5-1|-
ASSAGRTSGTEDTQY
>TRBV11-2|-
ASSLRGSLNTEAF
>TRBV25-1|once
ASSLGSGANYEQY
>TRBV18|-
ASSPPGQGPLTGELF
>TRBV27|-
ASSLTPRGADGELF
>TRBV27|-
ASSLRLAGVNEQF
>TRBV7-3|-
ASSTSGGTGNEQF
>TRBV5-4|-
ASSRGQGASGELF
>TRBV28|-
ASTKRAGGPFYEQF
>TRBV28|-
ASSRTATNYGYT
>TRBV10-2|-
AGRDRASTDTQY
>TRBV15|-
ATSRDIAGGFYEQY
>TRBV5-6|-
ASNSPNHRWSNQPQH
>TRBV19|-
ASRIRLAGGYEQF
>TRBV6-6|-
ASRNSSGKVYNEQF
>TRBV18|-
ASSAGTVSYEQY
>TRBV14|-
ASSDLAGEVRTQY
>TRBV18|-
ASSLFPGLAGGQETQY
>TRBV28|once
AAKTGDSYEQY
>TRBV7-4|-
ASSLARQPSYEQY
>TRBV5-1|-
ATKDGENTEAF
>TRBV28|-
ASLGFGSPLH
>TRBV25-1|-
ASRTGQGIETQY
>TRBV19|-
ASSINPGTGRHNEQF
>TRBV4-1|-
ASSQERRGDTQY
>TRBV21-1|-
ASSHHDGGRMNNEQF
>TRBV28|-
ASSVGWGEQF
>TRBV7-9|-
ASSLDMDSTEAF
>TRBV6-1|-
ASSEFPGRIDTQY